This TCR beta chain stems from a study of cytomegalovirus exposure and HLA in healthy donors. Study-wide results and limits: The study labeled more than 150 TCR beta chains cytomegalovirus-associated.

This CDR3 is built from 16 residues. CDR1 and CDR2 from the germline V gene are SGHTA and FQGTGA. The V end was cut by 5 bases, the J end by 1 base, with 14 bases between. PCR used 60 Vbeta primers and 13 Jbeta primers. Some clones are missing from TCRdb's copy, which holds only in-frame ones; the method was immunoSEQ multiplex PCR. Here the sample spans about 69,000 clones, about 76% being singletons. This clone was counted once. Antigen: not known. This chain links TRBV7-3 with TRBJ2-2, with D perhaps matching TRBD1 (5 bases). The sequence was collected from a man between 18 and 29 years old in good health and CMV-seronegative. Material: PBMCs. The CDR3 is CASSPMTGQNTGELFF. Here the CDR3 DNA reads TGTGCCAGCAGCCCTATGACTGGACAGAACACCGGGGAGCTGTTTTTT. Full variable domain (outside the CDR3, taken from reference TRBV7-3 and TRBJ2-2): GAGVSQTPSNKVTEKGKYVELRCDPISGHTALYWYRQSLGQGPEFLIYFQGTGAADDSGLPNDRFFAVRPEGSVSTLKIQRTERGDSAVYLCASSPMTGQNTGELFFGEGSRLTVL.